The 32 T cell receptor beta chains given below trace back to one sample, sequenced in a study of CD8 T cells in ankylosing spondylitis. Study-wide results and caveats: For ankylosing spondylitis blood, a TCR beta motif of about 8 highly homologous variants appeared characteristic.

TCRdb itself ran the 5' RACE reads through MiXCR, one entry per CDR3 protein. The sample shows under 450,000 distinct CDR3 sequences, over 15% of them seen only once. These receptors have no known antigen. Sequenced: blood, either unsorted or a sorted T cell fraction (not recorded which). The receptors stem from a male donor with ankylosing spondylitis.

The V and J genes are TRBV27 and TRBJ2-3; 12 bases fit TRBD2. The CDR3 loop spans 17 amino acids. Trimming took 8 bases from V and 3 from J; bases not matched to a gene: 12. Germline-derived CDR1 and CDR2 are MNHEY and SMNVEV (reference sequence). CDR3 loop: CASRPSGRGVSTDTQYF. CDR3 DNA: TGTGCCAGCCGACCTAGCGGGAGGGGGGTGTCAACAGATACGCAGTATTTT.

The chain couples TRBV20-1 to TRBJ2-1, with 7 positions matching TRBD2. This CDR3 comprises 12 residues. Losses at the gene ends were 7 bases for V and 9 bases for J; bases not matched to a gene: 9. CDR1 and CDR2 (germline): DFQATT, SNEGSKA (reference sequence). The CDR3 bases are TGCAGTGAAAGGGGAGGCGGGGGTGAGCAGTTCTTC. As protein: CSERGGGGEQFF.

This clonotype has more than one count but fewer than ten. J is TRBJ2-3 and V is TRBV27; D is undetermined. CDR3 size: 13 residues. CDR1 and CDR2 (germline): MNHEY, SMNVEV (reference sequence). The V end was cut by 6 bases, the J end by 0 bases, with 7 bases between. CDR3 residues: CASRISSTDTQYF. The CDR3 bases are TGTGCCAGCAGGATATCTAGCACAGATACGCAGTATTTT.

This clonotype was seen at least ten times. This chain joins TRBV20-1 and TRBJ2-1, with a possible D match to TRBD2 (6 bases). There are 14 residues in the CDR3. V gave up 0 bases and J gave up 5 bases, with 11 bases separating them. CDR1 and CDR2 from the germline V gene are DFQATT and SNEGSKA (reference sequence). The CDR3 nucleotides are TGCAGTGCTAGAGAAGCGGGCAGAGACAATGAGCAGTTCTTC. Translation: CSAREAGRDNEQFF.

This clonotype was seen a few times. This chain uses TRBV5-1 with TRBJ2-3; 8 bases are a match to TRBD2. The CDR3 is 16 amino acids. J was trimmed by 6 bases and V by 4 bases; bases with no gene match: 13. Germline loops: CDR1 SGHRS, CDR2 YFSETQ. The CDR3 nucleotides read TGCGCCAGCAGCGTCTCCAGCGGGAGAGGGGGGGATACGCAGTATTTT. Protein: CASSVSSGRGGDTQYF.

The chain recombines TRBV7-2 with TRBJ1-5, with D tentatively TRBD1 (5 bases). The CDR3 consists of 17 residues. The germline gives CDR1 SGHTA, CDR2 FQGNSA. V was pared by 2 bases and J by 0 bases, with 14 bases between. The chain's CDR3 is CASSLSGGGFSNQPQHF. The CDR3, as DNA: TGTGCCAGCAGCTTATCTGGGGGAGGTTTTAGCAATCAGCCCCAGCATTTT.

The J gene is TRBJ1-1, the V gene TRBV3-1; D gene unclear. Per germline, CDR1 LGHDT and CDR2 YNNKEL (reference sequence). The CDR3 runs to 15 residues. Trimming shortened V by 3 bases and J by 1 base, and 12 bases separated the two germline ends. CDR3 sequence reads: CASSQDPRQNTEAFF. For the CDR3, the DNA is TGTGCCAGCAGCCAGGACCCCCGTCAGAACACTGAAGCTTTCTTT.

V and J are TRBV20-1 and TRBJ1-3; D remains ambiguous. V lost 5 bases to trimming and J lost 4 bases, with 15 bases between them. The germline CDR1 and CDR2 sequences are DFQATT and SNEGSKA (reference sequence). The CDR3 runs 14 residues. Here the CDR3 reads CSAATSLRGNTIYF. The CDR3 DNA follows: TGCAGTGCTGCCACCAGTCTCCGGGGAAACACCATATATTTT.

This clonotype showed up just a few times. V is TRBV28 and J is TRBJ1-5; TRBD1 agrees at 8 bases. This CDR3 spans 16 amino acids. The germline V gene has CDR1 MDHEN and CDR2 SYDVKM. V trimming: 0 bases; J trimming: 5 bases; junction bases outside the gene matches: 6. Here the CDR3 reads CASSLWGRGQDQPQHF. As DNA, the CDR3 is TGTGCCAGCAGTTTATGGGGCAGGGGGCAGGATCAGCCCCAGCATTTT.

This clonotype was detected only a few times. V and J are TRBV4-1 and TRBJ2-3; 10 nucleotides line up with TRBD1. The CDR3 has 18 residues. Germline V gene sequence: CDR1 MGHRA, CDR2 YSYEKL. With V trimmed by 3 bases and J by 2 bases, 11 bases remained unmatched. CDR3 amino acids: CASSQVGAGTGDTDTQYF. The CDR3, as DNA: TGCGCCAGCAGCCAGGTCGGAGCCGGGACAGGGGACACAGATACGCAGTATTTT.

The chain recombines TRBV30 with TRBJ2-2; 8 bases line up with TRBD1. After removal of 4 bases from V and 5 bases from J, the junction contained 9 bases not matched to a gene. Germline CDR1 reads GTSNPN; CDR2 reads SVGIG (reference sequence). The CDR3 loop spans 15 amino acids. In DNA form, the CDR3 reads TGTGCCTGGACGACTGGCAGGGGGCATACCGGGGAGCTGTTTTTT. It is translated as CAWTTGRGHTGELFF.

The rearrangement joins TRBV29-1 to TRBJ2-1; 9 bases are a match to TRBD1. The trim removed 0 bases at V and 2 bases at J, leaving 5 bases unmatched. This CDR3 spans 16 amino acids. Germline values: CDR1 SQVTM, CDR2 ANQGSEA. The CDR3 sequence is CSVEEGTGLAYNEQFF. The CDR3 coding sequence is TGCAGCGTTGAAGAGGGGACAGGGTTGGCCTACAATGAGCAGTTCTTC.

The chain employs TRBV7-2 and TRBJ1-1, with unresolved D. The CDR3 contains 14 residues. V dropped 5 bases and J dropped 0 bases, with 10 bases sitting between them. Germline V gene sequence: CDR1 SGHTA, CDR2 FQGNSA. The CDR3 DNA reads as TGTGCCAGCAGCGTCGGTGACTTGAACACTGAAGCTTTCTTT. This encodes CASSVGDLNTEAFF. The whole variable domain, remainder taken from reference TRBV7-2 and TRBJ1-1, is GAGVSQSPSNKVTEKGKDVELRCDPISGHTALYWYRQSLGQGLEFLIYFQGNSAPDKSGLPSDRFSAERTGGSVSTLTIQRTQQEDSAVYLCASSVGDLNTEAFFGQGTRLTVV.

As to this clonotype: This may arise from a read error, as a much more abundant clone is one base away. The gene calls are TRBV12-3 or TRBV12-4 and TRBJ2-1; D not certain. Trimming took off 4 bases at V and 10 bases at J, with 11 bases between the two ends. The CDR3 totals 12 residues. Written as DNA, the CDR3 is TGTGCCAGCAGTTCGATACCGGAGGAGCAGTTCTTC. Translation: CASSSIPEEQFF.

This rearrangement joins TRBV6-1 to TRBJ2-6, with 7 bases fitting TRBD1. CDR1 is MNHNS, CDR2 SASEGT, per germline. The V gene end was trimmed by 8 bases and the J gene end by 0 bases; junction bases not matched to a gene: 7. The CDR3 totals 16 residues. The CDR3 nucleotides read TGTGCCAGCGACACTGGGACAGTCTCTGGGGCCAACGTCCTGACTTTC. Residues: CASDTGTVSGANVLTF.

This clonotype has just a few counts. This sequence joins TRBV30 and TRBJ2-1, with D possibly being TRBD2 (5 bases). This CDR3 has 11 amino acids. CDR1 is GTSNPN, CDR2 SVGIG, per germline (reference sequence). Trimming took 5 bases from V and 6 from J, leaving 8 bases between them. CDR3 region: CAWEGFNEQFF. CDR3 sequence (DNA): TGTGCCTGGGAGGGTTTCAATGAGCAGTTCTTC.

The rearrangement links TRBV7-2 to TRBJ1-3; the match to TRBD1 covers 7 bases. The junction had 8 bases not matched to a gene; V was cut back by 3 bases and J by 0 bases. The CDR3 spans 17 residues. The germline gives CDR1 SGHTA, CDR2 FQGNSA. CDR3 DNA sequence: TGTGCCAGCAGCTTCTTACCAGGGGGTACCTCTGGAAACACCATATATTTT. Encoded protein: CASSFLPGGTSGNTIYF.

This clonotype was picked up a small number of times. The chain uses TRBV9 and TRBJ1-4, with TRBD1 matching 7 bases. The junction had 20 bases not matched to a gene; V was cut back by 7 bases and J by 8 bases. This CDR3 spans 17 amino acids. Germline values: CDR1 SGDLS, CDR2 YYNGEE. The CDR3 DNA reads TGTGCCAGCGGCTCCCGTAGCGCCGGGACAGTGAGGGAAAAACTGTTTTTT. Its protein is CASGSRSAGTVREKLFF. Variable domain in full (rest from reference TRBV9 and TRBJ1-4): DSGVTQTPKHLITATGQRVTLRCSPRSGDLSVYWYQQSLDQGLQFLIQYYNGEERAKGNILERFSAQQFPDLHSELNLSSLELGDSALYFCASGSRSAGTVREKLFFGSGTQLSVL.

This clonotype was seen only a few times. The chain joins TRBV6-5 to TRBJ1-1; 8 positions agree with TRBD1. Germline V gives CDR1 MNHEY, CDR2 SVGAGI. Trimming removed 0 bases from V and 0 bases from J; junction bases left unmatched: 6. The CDR3 contains 17 residues. For the CDR3, the DNA is TGTGCCAGCAGTTACTCCCGGACAGGGTGGATGAACACTGAAGCTTTCTTT. Protein product: CASSYSRTGWMNTEAFF.

This chain joins TRBV14 and TRBJ2-7, with D perhaps TRBD1 (6 bases). Germline CDR1 and CDR2: SGHDN and FVKESK. CDR3 length: 15 amino acids. The V gene lost 1 base and the J gene lost 2 bases, with 12 bases spanning the gap. This CDR3 is CASSQVRGYTYEQYF. The CDR3 DNA is TGTGCCAGCAGCCAAGTCAGGGGCTACACCTACGAGCAGTACTTC.

This clonotype was counted many times. The rearrangement links TRBV12-3 or TRBV12-4 to TRBJ2-7, with D possibly TRBD1 on 5 matching bases. This CDR3 is built from 12 residues. Trimming stripped 2 bases from V and 7 bases from J, with 9 bases between. DNA of the CDR3: TGTGCCAGCAGTTTATCAGGGTTTGAGCAGTACTTC. It translates to CASSLSGFEQYF.

This clonotype has more than one count but fewer than ten. This chain connects TRBV29-1 to TRBJ1-5, with TRBD1 matching 7 bases. Germline CDR1 SQVTM, CDR2 ANQGSEA. Trimming cost V 4 bases and J 2 bases; bases outside gene matches: 8. The CDR3 has 15 amino acids. CDR3 in amino acids: CSVGQGSAGNQPQHF. DNA of the CDR3: TGCAGCGTTGGACAGGGCTCGGCGGGCAATCAGCCCCAGCATTTT.

This clonotype was counted between two and nine times. The chain couples TRBV10-3 to TRBJ2-7, with D hard to call. V was pared by 0 bases and J by 4 bases, with 13 bases between. CDR1 and CDR2 (germline): ENHRY, SYGVKD. The CDR3 length is 15 residues. The CDR3 region is CAISESNKLGYEQYF. The CDR3 DNA is TGTGCCATCAGTGAGTCGAACAAGTTGGGGTACGAGCAGTACTTC.

This clonotype was seen many times. This chain links TRBV7-9 with TRBJ2-5; D is unresolved. The V gene lost 7 bases and the J gene lost 2 bases, with 8 bases spanning the gap. The germline gives CDR1 SEHNR, CDR2 FQNEAQ (reference sequence). The CDR3 length is 12 residues. The CDR3: CASNGVQETQYF. The CDR3 nucleotides read TGTGCCAGCAATGGCGTGCAAGAGACCCAGTACTTC.

This clonotype has only a few counts. The chain couples TRBV12-3 or TRBV12-4 to TRBJ1-1, with 8 nucleotides matching TRBD1. This CDR3 region has 14 residues. J gave up 4 bases and V 5 bases, and 6 bases lay outside the gene matches. The CDR3 coding sequence is TGTGCCAGCAGTGACAGGGGCTGGGGCACTGAAGCTTTCTTT. This translates into CASSDRGWGTEAFF.

This chain connects TRBV2 to TRBJ2-7; 8 bases are shared with TRBD1. The CDR3 covers 14 residues. Germline-derived CDR1 and CDR2 are SNHLY and FYNNEI. V shed 9 bases, J shed 2 bases, and the junction held 9 bases outside the gene matches. In DNA form, the CDR3 reads TGTGCCAGACCGCGGGACAGGAGGACCTACGAGCAGTACTTC. Translating gives CARPRDRRTYEQYF.

V is TRBV6-1 and J is TRBJ2-1; 9 bases are shared with TRBD2. Losses at the gene ends were 2 bases for V and 14 bases for J; bases not matched to a gene: 10. CDR3 size: 14 residues. Germline V lookup: CDR1 MNHNS, CDR2 SASEGT. The CDR3 is CASSERLAGPLEFF. The DNA of the CDR3 is TGTGCCAGCAGTGAAAGGCTAGCGGGGCCTCTCGAGTTCTTC.

The chain is built from TRBV5-1 and TRBJ1-1, with D uncertain. The CDR3 totals 14 residues. V was pared by 0 bases and J by 3 bases, with 9 bases between. Looked up from germline, CDR1 is SGHRS and CDR2 is YFSETQ. The CDR3 DNA reads TGCGCCAGCAGCTTGGGGGTGTATCACACTGAAGCTTTCTTT. Translated: CASSLGVYHTEAFF.

The genes are TRBV5-1 and TRBJ2-1, with TRBD2 matching over 14 bases. From germline, CDR1 is SGHRS and CDR2 YFSETQ. CDR3 length: 15 amino acids. With V trimmed by 2 bases and J by 9 bases, 4 bases remained unmatched. The chain's CDR3 is CASSLGGTSGGEQFF. CDR3 coding DNA: TGCGCCAGCAGCTTAGGTGGGACTAGCGGGGGTGAGCAGTTCTTC.

Only a few counts were recorded for this clonotype. The chain joins TRBV24-1 to TRBJ2-5, with D unclear. The CDR3 runs 15 residues. With 3 bases removed from V and 5 bases from J, the gap between germline ends came to 15 bases. The germline gives CDR1 KGHDR, CDR2 SFDVKD. CDR3 DNA: TGTGCCACCAGTGATCCCACTGCCCCGGCGGAGACCCAGTACTTC. Protein sequence: CATSDPTAPAETQYF.

This clonotype was found a few times. This chain links TRBV10-3 with TRBJ2-7, with D unclear. With 0 bases removed from V and 1 base from J, the gap between germline ends came to 16 bases. There are 17 residues in the CDR3. Germline V lookup: CDR1 ENHRY, CDR2 SYGVKD. This CDR3 is CAISESMGMGGSYEQYF. In DNA, the CDR3 is TGTGCCATCAGTGAGTCGATGGGTATGGGCGGATCCTACGAGCAGTACTTC.

The chain recombines TRBV20-1 with TRBJ2-1; 16 bases line up with TRBD2. The V gene's germline CDR1 is DFQATT and CDR2 SNEGSKA (reference sequence). The V gene end was trimmed by 6 bases and the J gene end by 6 bases; junction bases not matched to a gene: 8. The CDR3 runs 16 residues. The CDR3 region is CSAPGLAGGPGNEQFF. CDR3 in DNA: TGCAGTGCCCCGGGACTAGCGGGGGGGCCTGGCAATGAGCAGTTCTTC.